Detailed here is one T cell receptor beta chain. Its antigen is unknown. The germline V gene encodes CDR1 DFQATT and CDR2 SNEGSKA (reference sequence). The V end lost 6 bases, the J end lost 3 bases, and 7 bases lay between the germline ends. This CDR3 comprises 11 residues. This specimen belongs to a study of CD4+ T cells in melanoma. Overall study results and limits: A reported correlation linked neoantigen-specific CD4+ T cells to CD8+, macrophage and B cell function.

Profiled with immunoSEQ multiplex PCR; TCRdb holds only in-frame clones, not every one. The sample shows over 100,000 clones, about 90% of them seen only once. The chain joins TRBV20-1 to TRBJ2-3; possible D gene TRBD1, 5 bases. The receptor comes from a human donor with melanoma. The sample comprised peripheral blood. The CDR3 bases are TGCAGTGCGCAGGGTACAGATACGCAGTATTTT. Protein sequence: CSAQGTDTQYF.